Listed below are T cell receptor beta chains from one sample, sequenced in a study of shared clonotypes between healthy human individuals. This table comes from immunoSEQ multiplex PCR, and its TCRdb copy is limited to in-frame clones, with some not included. The repertoire holds 2.3 million or so clones, with 90% to 95% as singletons. Sequences were obtained from naive CD4+ T cells from PBMCs. Receptors were obtained from a man aged 18 to 29 in good health. Some clones in this sample may be carry-over from other donors' samples. Both conserved end residues are part of each CDR3. Each record gives: CDR3 length, J gene, V gene, clone size, D gene, CDR3 protein, CDR3 DNA. The D gene is left open where the match is weak. Size is omitted from some rows. Given values are once, few, many or a class for expanded clones.

11	TRBJ1-1	TRBV6-5	NA	NA	CASSYGREAFF	TGTGCCAGCAGTTACGGTCGGGAAGCTTTCTTT
16	TRBJ2-7	TRBV18	NA	NA	CASSLKTAGNSYEQYF	TGTGCCAGCTCACTCAAAACCGCAGGGAATTCCTACGAGCAGTACTTC
16	TRBJ1-5	TRBV12-2	NA	NA	CASRFCREEINQPQHF	TGTGCAAGTCGCTTTTGTCGAGAGGAGATAAATCAGCCCCAGCATTTT
11	TRBJ1-3	TRBV28	NA	NA	CASSKRNTIYF	TGTGCCAGCAGTAAGAGAAACACCATATATTTT
14	TRBJ1-3	TRBV15	NA	NA	CATSGTLNGNTIYF	TGTGCCACCAGCGGGACATTAAACGGAAACACCATATATTTT
16	TRBJ1-5	TRBV27	NA	NA	CASSSPRTDNNQPQHF	TGTGCCAGCAGTTCCCCCCGGACAGACAATAATCAGCCCCAGCATTTT
15	TRBJ2-1	TRBV7-3	NA	NA	CASSLIGTPVDEQFF	TGTGCCAGCAGCTTAATCGGGACTCCCGTCGATGAGCAGTTCTTC
15	TRBJ2-5	TRBV5-1	once	TRBD1	CASSPRDRGQETQYF	TGCGCCAGCAGCCCCCGGGACAGGGGCCAAGAGACCCAGTACTTC
15	TRBJ1-1	TRBV11-2	NA	NA	CASSLAPQGHTEAFF	TGTGCCAGCAGCTTAGCACCCCAGGGGCACACTGAAGCTTTCTTT
14	TRBJ1-5	TRBV9	few	NA	CASSGGGSNQPQHF	TGTGCCAGCAGCGGAGGGGGGAGCAATCAGCCCCAGCATTTT
14	TRBJ2-7	TRBV7-2	NA	NA	CASSLVGGVYEQYF	TGTGCCAGCAGCTTAGTCGGGGGTGTCTACGAGCAGTACTTC
16	TRBJ2-5	TRBV28	NA	NA	CASSPGGSPRRETQYF	TGTGCCAGCAGTCCGGGCGGATCCCCCCGGCGAGAGACCCAGTACTTC
15	TRBJ2-4	TRBV2	NA	TRBD1	CASSETGAVSNIQYF	TGTGCCAGCAGTGAGACAGGGGCCGTCTCAAACATTCAGTACTTC
10	TRBJ1-1	TRBV29-1	NA	NA	CSVTDTEAFF	TGCAGCGTTACGGACACTGAAGCTTTCTTT
16	TRBJ1-5	TRBV7-8	NA	NA	CASSPRWGPRNQPQHF	TGTGCCAGCAGCCCTAGATGGGGGCCACGCAATCAGCCCCAGCATTTT
14	TRBJ2-1	TRBV2	NA	TRBD1	CASSEVAGQGGQFF	TGTGCCAGCAGTGAGGTGGCGGGACAGGGGGGGCAGTTCTTC
15	TRBJ1-4	TRBV5-1	NA	NA	CASSLAVLGNEKLFF	TGCGCCAGCAGCTTGGCAGTTTTGGGGAATGAAAAACTGTTTTTT
17	TRBJ2-2	TRBV7-6	many	NA	CASSSQVGVANTGELFF	TGTGCCAGCAGCAGTCAAGTGGGGGTTGCGAACACCGGGGAGCTGTTTTTT
16	TRBJ1-3	TRBV9	NA	NA	CASNRAGTLSGNTIYF	TGTGCCAGCAACAGGGCAGGGACCCTCTCTGGAAACACCATATATTTT
13	TRBJ1-2	TRBV5-4	NA	NA	CASSFGPSYGYTF	TGTGCCAGCAGCTTCGGACCGAGCTATGGCTACACCTTC
19	TRBJ2-5	TRBV12-5	NA	TRBD2	CASGLTAGTSGTRQETQYF	TGTGCTAGTGGTTTGACCGCAGGGACTAGCGGGACTAGACAAGAGACCCAGTACTTC
13	TRBJ2-7	TRBV29-1	NA	NA	CSVDWNNSYEQYF	TGCAGCGTTGATTGGAATAACTCCTACGAGCAGTACTTC
16	TRBJ2-1	TRBV7-9	NA	TRBD2	CASSGGLAGAYNEQFF	TGTGCCAGCAGCGGGGGACTAGCGGGCGCCTACAATGAGCAGTTCTTC
13	TRBJ1-1	TRBV7-5	once	NA	CVRSFRGNTEAFF	TGTGTCAGAAGCTTTCGGGGGAACACTGAAGCTTTCTTT
12	TRBJ2-7	TRBV28	NA	TRBD2	CASKSGGYEQYF	TGTGCCAGTAAATCGGGAGGCTACGAGCAGTACTTC
11	TRBJ1-1	TRBV30	NA	NA	CAWSQAEGAFF	TGTGCCTGGAGCCAGGCGGAAGGAGCTTTCTTT
12	TRBJ1-3	TRBV29-1	NA	NA	CSVNRDGNTIYF	TGCAGCGTTAACAGGGATGGAAACACCATATATTTT
16	TRBJ2-7	TRBV5-1	NA	TRBD2	CASSRRPGTSGHEQYF	TGCGCCAGCAGCCGACGACCTGGGACTAGCGGCCACGAGCAGTACTTC
14	TRBJ1-4	TRBV6-5	NA	TRBD1	CASGGAGGNEKLFF	TGTGCCAGCGGAGGGGCAGGGGGCAATGAAAAACTGTTTTTT
15	TRBJ2-3	TRBV4-1	NA	TRBD1	CASSRGGQTTDTQYF	TGCGCCAGCAGCCGAGGGGGACAGACCACAGATACGCAGTATTTT
13	TRBJ1-4	TRBV5-4	NA	NA	CASSLGRDEKLFF	TGTGCCAGCAGCTTGGGCAGGGATGAAAAACTGTTTTTT
13	TRBJ1-4	TRBV5-1	NA	NA	CASSPGLTEKLFF	TGCGCCAGCAGCCCCGGACTAACGGAAAAACTGTTTTTT
17	TRBJ1-3	TRBV9	NA	NA	CASSVVGSHLSGNTIYF	TGTGCCAGCAGCGTAGTTGGCAGCCACCTCTCTGGAAACACCATATATTTT
13	TRBJ1-1	TRBV2	NA	NA	CASSRDRNTEAFF	TGTGCCAGCAGTCGCGACCGGAACACTGAAGCTTTCTTT
13	TRBJ2-7	TRBV2	NA	TRBD2	CASLAGGYYEQYF	TGTGCCAGTCTAGCGGGAGGGTACTACGAGCAGTACTTC
14	TRBJ2-1	TRBV5-1	NA	NA	CASSLRAADNEQFF	TGCGCCAGCAGCCTTCGGGCCGCTGACAATGAGCAGTTCTTC
14	TRBJ1-1	TRBV7-9	few	NA	CASTQQGPNTEAFF	TGTGCCAGCACCCAACAGGGACCGAACACTGAAGCTTTCTTT
14	TRBJ2-2	TRBV29-1	NA	TRBD1	CSSRTGGNTGELFF	TGCAGCTCAAGGACAGGTGGGAACACCGGGGAGCTGTTTTTT
15	TRBJ1-5	TRBV2	NA	NA	CASSTRRQSNQPQHF	TGTGCCAGCAGTACCCGCCGACAAAGCAATCAGCCCCAGCATTTT